These T cell receptor beta chains were read from a single sample in a study of blood T cells in healthy people across ages. TCRdb recomputed calls from the 5' RACE reads with MiXCR, one row per CDR3 protein. The sample records around 1,000,000 distinct CDR3 sequences, less than 25% being singletons. A further study also used this sample, focusing on T cells of mothers and their children.

The source material was blood. The source is a girl aged 2 to 10 in good health. CDR3s include the opening cysteine and the closing phenylalanine or tryptophan. The D gene is left open where the match is weak. Clone sizes are given selectively: once, few, many, or a class where the clone is expanded.

j_call v_call cdr3_length d_call clone_size cdr3_nt cdr3_aa
TRBJ2-2 TRBV5-1 14 . few TGCGCCAGCAGAGCAGGGGCGAACACCGGGGAGCTGTTTTTT CASRAGANTGELFF
TRBJ1-4 TRBV25-1 14 . . TGTGCCAGCAGTGGGAGAAAAACTAATGAAAAACTGTTTTTT CASSGRKTNEKLFF
TRBJ2-5 TRBV5-1 17 TRBD2 . TGCGCCAGCAGCACCGCCATGACTAGCGGGGGAGAGGAGACCCAGTACTTC CASSTAMTSGGEETQYF
TRBJ2-3 TRBV28 19 TRBD2 few TGTGCCAGCAAAAGGATGCGGAAGCTTACTAGCGGGAGCACAGATACGCAGTATTTT CASKRMRKLTSGSTDTQYF
TRBJ2-7 TRBV12-3/TRBV12-4 15 . once TGTGCCAGCAGTTTGGTACAGGCGATCTCCTACGAGCAGTACTTC CASSLVQAISYEQYF
TRBJ2-1 TRBV29-1 10 . . TGCAGCGTTGAGGCGGGCGAGCAGTTCTTC CSVEAGEQFF
TRBJ2-3 TRBV4-1 13 . . TGCGCCAGCAGCCAACTAGCTGGGAATACGCAGTATTTT CASSQLAGNTQYF
TRBJ1-2 TRBV11-2 14 . few TGTGCCAGCAGCTTAGGTTTTACAGGATTAGGCTACACCTTC CASSLGFTGLGYTF
TRBJ1-2 TRBV12-3/TRBV12-4 15 . few TGTGCCAGCAGTTTAACGGCAGGGGTGTTGGGTGGCTACACCTTC CASSLTAGVLGGYTF
TRBJ2-3 TRBV6-5 15 . few TGTGCCAGCAGTTTGGGAGGGGGAATGGGTCAGCCCCAGTATTTT CASSLGGGMGQPQYF
TRBJ1-5 TRBV7-9 16 . . TGTGCCAGCAGCCCCCTTGATTTGAGGGGGAATCAGCCCCAGCATTTT CASSPLDLRGNQPQHF
TRBJ2-7 TRBV6-6 15 . few TGTGCCAGCATCTCCATTCAGGCTTCCGCGGGCGAGCAGTACTTC CASISIQASAGEQYF
TRBJ1-2 TRBV20-1 14 . . TGCAGTGCCGAACGGGACGGTCAAATTTATGGCTACACCTTC CSAERDGQIYGYTF
TRBJ2-1 TRBV14 13 . few TGTGCCAGCAGCCATGACTCCTACAATGAGCAGTTCTTC CASSHDSYNEQFF
TRBJ2-7 TRBV24-1 13 . few TGTGCCACCAGTGATCCGGGTCGAGACGAGCAGTACTTC CATSDPGRDEQYF
TRBJ1-1 TRBV7-2 16 . . TGTGCCAGCAGCCCGAAGAGCGGGACGGTGAACACTGAAGCTTTCTTT CASSPKSGTVNTEAFF
TRBJ2-1 TRBV4-2 17 . few TGTGCCAGCAGCCAGGTTGGACAGAGAGCCTACTACAATGAGCAGTTCTTC CASSQVGQRAYYNEQFF
TRBJ2-1 TRBV20-1 15 TRBD1 . TGCAGTGCTAGAGATCTTGGGACAGGGGTCAATGAGCAGTTCTTC CSARDLGTGVNEQFF
TRBJ2-7 TRBV4-1 15 TRBD1 . TGCGCCAGCAGCCAGGCACCAGGACAGGGGATCGAGCAGTACTTC CASSQAPGQGIEQYF
TRBJ1-2 TRBV4-2 14 . few TGTGCCAGCAGCCAGACAGGTAGGATGGATGGCTACACCTTC CASSQTGRMDGYTF
TRBJ2-7 TRBV28 14 TRBD2 . TGTGCCAGCAGTTGGGCACTAGCGGCCTACGAGCAGTACTTC CASSWALAAYEQYF
TRBJ2-5 TRBV19 13 . . TGTGCCAGTAGTATCGTGGAGGGAGAGACCCAGTACTTC CASSIVEGETQYF
TRBJ2-7 TRBV12-3/TRBV12-4 14 . . TGTGCCAGCAGTTTGAGTCAGGGGATAGAGGAGCAGTACTTC CASSLSQGIEEQYF
TRBJ2-3 TRBV29-1 16 . once TGCAGCGTTGAGGACGTTAAGGGTGTAAGCGGAGATACGCAGTATTTT CSVEDVKGVSGDTQYF
TRBJ2-5 TRBV5-1 17 TRBD2 . TGCGCCAGCAGCTTTCGACTAGCGGGTCTCGGAGGGGAGACCCAGTACTTC CASSFRLAGLGGETQYF
TRBJ2-1 TRBV9 17 . few TGTGCCAGCACCCCTTGGCTGGGGGCCAGCTCCTACAATGAGCAGTTCTTC CASTPWLGASSYNEQFF
TRBJ2-3 TRBV7-2 15 TRBD2 . TGTGCCAGCAGCTTTAGCGGGGGGGCCGCAGATACGCAGTATTTT CASSFSGGAADTQYF
TRBJ1-6 TRBV5-1 13 . many TGCGCCAGCAGCTTGGGTAGAAATTCACCCCTCCACTTT CASSLGRNSPLHF
TRBJ1-4 TRBV7-9 13 . . TGTGCCAGCAGCTTAGATAATGGACCTCTACTGTTTTTT CASSLDNGPLLFF
TRBJ2-1 TRBV7-9 11 . few TGTGCCAGCAGCTTCATCGGGAGCCAGTTCTTC CASSFIGSQFF
TRBJ2-3 TRBV27 17 . few TGTGCCAGCAGTTCCCCAACGCGCGGGACTAGCACAGATACGCAGTATTTT CASSSPTRGTSTDTQYF
TRBJ2-1 TRBV27 12 TRBD1 . TGTGCCGGCAGCACAGGGGCCGTGGAGCAGTTCTTC CAGSTGAVEQFF
TRBJ2-3 TRBV7-2 14 TRBD1 . TGTGCCAGCAGCTTTTGGACAGGGACAGATACGCAGTATTTT CASSFWTGTDTQYF
TRBJ2-7 TRBV18 15 TRBD1 . TGTGCCAGCTCCCCTACCGGGACAGGGGACTACGAGCAGTACTTC CASSPTGTGDYEQYF
TRBJ2-7 TRBV5-1 14 TRBD2 few TGCGCCAGCAGCTTTAGCGGGGTCGGCTACGAGCAGTACTTC CASSFSGVGYEQYF